This entry features one T cell receptor (beta chain) sequence. Its antigen is as yet unknown. The sample is drawn from a study of blood T cells in healthy people across ages. Study conclusions and caveats: The authors considered diversity estimates from one million T cells to be underestimates. With age, beta diversity per million T cells declined roughly linearly, significantly by roughly 40. Researchers said unsorted PBMCs prevented a conclusive naive versus antigen-experienced comparison.

Sample-barcoded 5' priming and a J-beta primer mix drove a second PCR of roughly 7 to 11 cycles. Each single sample gave us at least 2.5 million CDR3-containing paired-end reads. TCRdb ran MiXCR on the 5' RACE reads and lists one entry per CDR3 protein. The data hold under 2 million distinct CDR3 sequences, with about 32% observed a single time. Germline V gene lookup returns CDR1 MNHGY and CDR2 SAAAGT. Trimming pared 4 bases from V and 9 bases from J, leaving 22 bases between. The CDR3 has 16 amino acids. The source is a woman aged 30 to 39 in good health. The specimen was blood. The chain carries TRBV6-8 and TRBJ2-1; tentatively, D is TRBD2 (5 bases). The CDR3 here is CASSSPVLASRGEQFF. The DNA for the CDR3 is TGTGCCAGCAGTTCTCCCGTACTTGCTAGTCGGGGTGAGCAGTTCTTC.